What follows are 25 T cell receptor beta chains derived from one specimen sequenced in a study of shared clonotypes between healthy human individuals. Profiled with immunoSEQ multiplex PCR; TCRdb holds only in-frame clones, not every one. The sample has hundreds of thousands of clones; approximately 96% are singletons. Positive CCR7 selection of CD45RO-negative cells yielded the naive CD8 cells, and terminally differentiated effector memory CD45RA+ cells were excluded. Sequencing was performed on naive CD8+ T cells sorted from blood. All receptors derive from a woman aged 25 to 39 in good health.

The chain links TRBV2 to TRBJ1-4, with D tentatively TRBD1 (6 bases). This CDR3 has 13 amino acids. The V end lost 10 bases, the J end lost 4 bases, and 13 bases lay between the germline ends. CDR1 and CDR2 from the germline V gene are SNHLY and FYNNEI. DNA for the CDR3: TGTGCCACTCGGACAGCCTTTAATGAAAAACTGTTTTTT. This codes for CATRTAFNEKLFF.

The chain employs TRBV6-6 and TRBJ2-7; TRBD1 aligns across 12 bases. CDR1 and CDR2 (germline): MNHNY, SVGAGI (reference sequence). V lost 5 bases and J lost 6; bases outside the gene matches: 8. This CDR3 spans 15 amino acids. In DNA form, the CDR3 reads TGTGCCAGCAGTCCCCCCGGGACAGGGGGCGCCGAGCAGTACTTC. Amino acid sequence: CASSPPGTGGAEQYF.

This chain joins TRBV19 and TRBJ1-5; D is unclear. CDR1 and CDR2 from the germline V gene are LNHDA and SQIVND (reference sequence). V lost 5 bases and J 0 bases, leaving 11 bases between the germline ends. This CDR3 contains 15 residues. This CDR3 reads CASSGGIDSNQPQHF. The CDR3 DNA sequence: TGTGCCAGTAGTGGCGGGATCGATAGCAATCAGCCCCAGCATTTT. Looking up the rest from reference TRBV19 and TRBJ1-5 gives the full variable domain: DGGITQSPKYLFRKEGQNVTLSCEQNLNHDAMYWYRQDPGQGLRLIYYSQIVNDFQKGDIAEGYSVSREKKESFPLTVTSAQKNPTAFYLCASSGGIDSNQPQHFGDGTRLSIL.

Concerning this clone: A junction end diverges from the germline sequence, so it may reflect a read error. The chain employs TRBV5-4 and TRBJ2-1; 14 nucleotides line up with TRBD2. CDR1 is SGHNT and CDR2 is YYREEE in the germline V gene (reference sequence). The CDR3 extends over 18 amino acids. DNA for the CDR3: TGTGCCAGCAGTTTGGGGACTAGCGGGAGTCGCCCCTACAATGAGCAGTTCTTC. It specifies CASSLGTSGSRPYNEQFF.

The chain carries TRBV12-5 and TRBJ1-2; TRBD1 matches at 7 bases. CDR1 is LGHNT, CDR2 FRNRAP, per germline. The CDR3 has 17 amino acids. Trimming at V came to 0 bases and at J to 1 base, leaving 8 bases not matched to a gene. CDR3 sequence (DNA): TGTGCTAGTGGTTTGGTACTCAGGGACAGCCTTAACTATGGCTACACCTTC. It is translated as CASGLVLRDSLNYGYTF.

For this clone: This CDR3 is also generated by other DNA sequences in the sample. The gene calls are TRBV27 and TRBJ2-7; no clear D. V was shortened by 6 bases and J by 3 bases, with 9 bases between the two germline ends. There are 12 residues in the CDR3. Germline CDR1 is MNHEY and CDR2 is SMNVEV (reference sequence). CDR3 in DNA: TGTGCCAGCAGCCTCTACGGCTACGAGCAGTACTTC. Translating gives CASSLYGYEQYF.

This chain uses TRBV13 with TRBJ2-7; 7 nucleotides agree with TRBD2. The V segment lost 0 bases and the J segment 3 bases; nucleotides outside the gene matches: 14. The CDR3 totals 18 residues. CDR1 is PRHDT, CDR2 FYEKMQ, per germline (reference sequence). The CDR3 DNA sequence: TGTGCCAGCAGCTTAGGAGTCTGGGCTGGCCTAGCGGACTACGAGCAGTACTTC. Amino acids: CASSLGVWAGLADYEQYF.

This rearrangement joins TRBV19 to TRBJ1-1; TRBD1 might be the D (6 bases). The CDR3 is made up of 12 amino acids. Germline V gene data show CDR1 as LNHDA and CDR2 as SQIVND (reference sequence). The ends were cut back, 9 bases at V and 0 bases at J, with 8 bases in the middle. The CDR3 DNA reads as TGTGCCAGCGGGGACATGAACACTGAAGCTTTCTTT. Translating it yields CASGDMNTEAFF.

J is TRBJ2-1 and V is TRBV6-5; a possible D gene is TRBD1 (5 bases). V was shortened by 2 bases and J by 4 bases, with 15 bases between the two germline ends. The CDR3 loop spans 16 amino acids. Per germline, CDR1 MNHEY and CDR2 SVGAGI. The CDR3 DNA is TGTGCCAGCAGTTACCGGGCAGGGTCATCTTACAATGAGCAGTTCTTC. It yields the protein CASSYRAGSSYNEQFF.

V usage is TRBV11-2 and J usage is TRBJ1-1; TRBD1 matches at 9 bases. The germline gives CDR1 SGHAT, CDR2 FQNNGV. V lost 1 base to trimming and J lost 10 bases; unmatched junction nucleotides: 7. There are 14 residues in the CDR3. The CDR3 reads CASSLGWTGDGAFF. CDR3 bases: TGTGCCAGCAGCTTAGGGTGGACAGGGGATGGAGCTTTCTTT.

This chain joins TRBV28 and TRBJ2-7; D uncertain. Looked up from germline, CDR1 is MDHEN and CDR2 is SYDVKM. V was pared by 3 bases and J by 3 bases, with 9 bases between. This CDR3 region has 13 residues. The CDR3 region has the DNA TGTGCCAGCAGTTTCTTATCGGGCTACGAGCAGTACTTC. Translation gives CASSFLSGYEQYF.

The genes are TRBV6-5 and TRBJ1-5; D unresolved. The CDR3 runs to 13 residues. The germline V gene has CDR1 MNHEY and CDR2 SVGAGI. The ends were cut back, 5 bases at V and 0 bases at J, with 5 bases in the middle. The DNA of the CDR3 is TGTGCCAGCAGTCAGAATAGCAATCAGCCCCAGCATTTT. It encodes CASSQNSNQPQHF.

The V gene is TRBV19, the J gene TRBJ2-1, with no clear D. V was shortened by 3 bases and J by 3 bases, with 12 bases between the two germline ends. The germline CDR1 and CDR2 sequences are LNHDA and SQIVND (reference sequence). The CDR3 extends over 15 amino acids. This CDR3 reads CASSITAGHYNEQFF. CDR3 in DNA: TGTGCCAGTAGTATTACGGCAGGCCACTACAATGAGCAGTTCTTC.

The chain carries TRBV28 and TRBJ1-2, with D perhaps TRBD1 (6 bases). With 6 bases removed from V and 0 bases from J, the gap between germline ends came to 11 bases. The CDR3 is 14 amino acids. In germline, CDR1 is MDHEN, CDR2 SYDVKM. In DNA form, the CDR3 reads TGTGCCAGCAGATTCAGGGGCGCTAACTATGGCTACACCTTC. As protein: CASRFRGANYGYTF.

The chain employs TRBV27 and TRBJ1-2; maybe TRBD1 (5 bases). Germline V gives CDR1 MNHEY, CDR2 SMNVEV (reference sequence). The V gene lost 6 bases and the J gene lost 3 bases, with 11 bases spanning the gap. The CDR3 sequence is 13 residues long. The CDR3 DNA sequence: TGTGCCAGCAGAGGCGCAGGGTACTATGGCTACACCTTC. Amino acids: CASRGAGYYGYTF.

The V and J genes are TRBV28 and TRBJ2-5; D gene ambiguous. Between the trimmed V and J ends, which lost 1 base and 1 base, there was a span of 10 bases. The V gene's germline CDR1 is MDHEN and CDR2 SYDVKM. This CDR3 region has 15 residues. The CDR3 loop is CASSLFRRTQETQYF. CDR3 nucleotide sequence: TGTGCCAGCAGTTTATTTCGCAGGACCCAAGAGACCCAGTACTTC.

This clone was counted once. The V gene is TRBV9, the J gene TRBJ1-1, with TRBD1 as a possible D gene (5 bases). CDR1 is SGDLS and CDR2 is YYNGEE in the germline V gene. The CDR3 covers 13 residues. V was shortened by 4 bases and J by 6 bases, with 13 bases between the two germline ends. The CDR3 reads CASSPSQGSEAFF. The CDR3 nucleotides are TGTGCCAGCAGCCCGTCCCAGGGTTCTGAAGCTTTCTTT.

The CDR3 DNA reads as TGTGCCAGCAGCCAAAACCTCCACCCGGGGGGCTACACCTTC. Translated, it gives CASSQNLHPGGYTF. The chain couples TRBV28 to TRBJ1-2; D is undetermined. Deletions cut 6 bases from V and 8 bases from J, with 19 bases between. Looked up from germline, CDR1 is MDHEN and CDR2 is SYDVKM. The CDR3 loop spans 14 amino acids.

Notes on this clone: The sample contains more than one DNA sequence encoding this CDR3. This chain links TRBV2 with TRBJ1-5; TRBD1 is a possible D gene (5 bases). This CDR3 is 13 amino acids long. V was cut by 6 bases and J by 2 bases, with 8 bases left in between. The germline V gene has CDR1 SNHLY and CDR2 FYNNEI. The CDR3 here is CASRGGGNQPQHF. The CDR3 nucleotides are TGTGCCAGCAGGGGGGGAGGCAATCAGCCCCAGCATTTT.

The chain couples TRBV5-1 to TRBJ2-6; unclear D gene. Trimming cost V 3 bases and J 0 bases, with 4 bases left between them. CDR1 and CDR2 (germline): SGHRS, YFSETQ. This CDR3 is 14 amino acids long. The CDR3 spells CASSWDSGANVLTF. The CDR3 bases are TGCGCCAGCAGCTGGGACTCTGGGGCCAACGTCCTGACTTTC. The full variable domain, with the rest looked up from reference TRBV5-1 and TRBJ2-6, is KAGVTQTPRYLIKTRGQQVTLSCSPISGHRSVSWYQQTPGQGLQFLFEYFSETQRNKGNFPGRFSGRQFSNSRSEMNVSTLELGDSALYLCASSWDSGANVLTFGAGSRLTVL.

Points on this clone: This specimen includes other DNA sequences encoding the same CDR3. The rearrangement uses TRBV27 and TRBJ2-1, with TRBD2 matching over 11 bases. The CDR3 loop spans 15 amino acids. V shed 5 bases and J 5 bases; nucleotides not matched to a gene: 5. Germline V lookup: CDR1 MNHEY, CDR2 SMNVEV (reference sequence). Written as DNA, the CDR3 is TGTGCCAGCAGTCTTCTAGCGGGAGGCCACAATGAGCAGTTCTTC. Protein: CASSLLAGGHNEQFF.

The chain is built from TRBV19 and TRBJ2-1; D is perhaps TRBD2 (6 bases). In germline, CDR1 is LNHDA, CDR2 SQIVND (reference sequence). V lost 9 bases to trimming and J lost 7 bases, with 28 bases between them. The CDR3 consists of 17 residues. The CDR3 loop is CARVRIGGPHDGNEQFF. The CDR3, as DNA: TGTGCCAGGGTTAGAATCGGGGGACCCCACGACGGAAATGAGCAGTTCTTC.

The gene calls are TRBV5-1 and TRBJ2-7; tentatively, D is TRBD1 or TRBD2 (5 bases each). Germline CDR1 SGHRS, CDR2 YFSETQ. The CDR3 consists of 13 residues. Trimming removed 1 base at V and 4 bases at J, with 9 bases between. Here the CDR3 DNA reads TGCGCCAGCAGCTTGCGGGGCGGGTACGAGCAGTACTTC. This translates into CASSLRGGYEQYF. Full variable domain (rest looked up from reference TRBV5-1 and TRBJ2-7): KAGVTQTPRYLIKTRGQQVTLSCSPISGHRSVSWYQQTPGQGLQFLFEYFSETQRNKGNFPGRFSGRQFSNSRSEMNVSTLELGDSALYLCASSLRGGYEQYFGPGTRLTVT.

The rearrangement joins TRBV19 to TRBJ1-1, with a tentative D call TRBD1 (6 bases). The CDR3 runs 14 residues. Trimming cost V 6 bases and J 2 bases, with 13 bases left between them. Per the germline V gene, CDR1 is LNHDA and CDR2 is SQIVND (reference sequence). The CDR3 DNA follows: TGTGCCAGTAGCTTGGACAGACCCAACACTGAAGCTTTCTTT. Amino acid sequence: CASSLDRPNTEAFF.

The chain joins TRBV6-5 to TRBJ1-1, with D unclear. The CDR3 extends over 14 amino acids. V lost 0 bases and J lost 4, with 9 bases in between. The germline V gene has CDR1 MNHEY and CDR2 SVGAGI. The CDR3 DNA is TGTGCCAGCAGTTACTCAGAGGGCATCACTGAAGCTTTCTTT. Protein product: CASSYSEGITEAFF.